Shown below are 31 T cell receptor beta chains from a single sample sequenced in a study of beta chain features in type 1 diabetes. Expressed TCRB transcripts were sequenced, since all the RNA that had been isolated was reverse transcribed. Generated by immunoSEQ multiplex PCR, the TCRdb table keeps only in-frame clones and is missing some. The sample yields hundreds of thousands of clones, 7.5% to 9% seen once. Sequencing was carried out using central memory CD4+ T cells from blood. The receptors shown here come from a woman under 30 in good health.

Regarding this clone: Germline and junction disagree at one end, which may indicate a read error. The chain links TRBV7-9 to TRBJ1-5; D might be TRBD1 (5 bases). CDR1 is SEHNR, CDR2 FQNEAQ, per germline (reference sequence). The CDR3 contains 15 residues. The DNA of the CDR3 is TGTGCCAGCAGTTTAGGGGTTCTCGGGAATCAGCCCCAGCATTTT. Amino acids: CASSLGVLGNQPQHF.

The gene calls are TRBV7-2 and TRBJ2-6, with D unclear. The V end lost 3 bases, the J end lost 0 bases, and 9 bases lay between the germline ends. The germline CDR1 and CDR2 sequences are SGHTA and FQGNSA. This CDR3 contains 16 residues. In DNA, the CDR3 is TGTGCCAGCAGCTTGGTTGAAATCTCTGGGGCCAACGTCCTGACTTTC. Translated: CASSLVEISGANVLTF.

The CDR3 DNA reads as TGTGCCAGCAGCTCCCGGACAGGGAATTCCTACGAGCAGTACTTC. It encodes CASSSRTGNSYEQYF. The chain carries TRBV7-8 and TRBJ2-7; TRBD1 agrees at 8 bases. The J segment lost 1 base and the V segment lost 4 bases, leaving 6 bases of the junction unmatched. The CDR3 is 15 residues long. Germline-derived CDR1 and CDR2 are SGHVS and FQNEAQ.

This clone was found many times. The genes are TRBV11-2 and TRBJ2-7; D may be TRBD1 (5 bases). Germline lookup yields CDR1 SGHAT and CDR2 FQNNGV. The CDR3 consists of 16 residues. Between the trimmed V and J ends, which lost 4 bases and 5 bases, there was a span of 21 bases. CDR3 DNA: TGTGCCAGCAGCTCCCTTTTCATAGCAGGGAACGACGAGCAGTACTTC. It yields the protein CASSSLFIAGNDEQYF.

There are a few counts of this clone. This chain connects TRBV7-3 to TRBJ2-5; D remains ambiguous. The CDR3 consists of 12 residues. The germline gives CDR1 SGHTA, CDR2 FQGTGA. With 5 bases removed from V and 8 bases from J, the gap between germline ends came to 12 bases. CDR3 sequence (DNA): TGTGCCAGCAGCCTACGTGGTTTTACCCAGTACTTC. Protein: CASSLRGFTQYF.

This clone was counted between two and nine times. The chain recombines TRBV7-2 with TRBJ2-7; D is uncertain. Germline CDR1 and CDR2: SGHTA and FQGNSA. The CDR3 has 14 residues. V was shortened by 1 base and J by 2 bases, with 9 bases between the two germline ends. CDR3 sequence reads: CASSLGRVAYEQYF. The DNA of the CDR3 is TGTGCCAGCAGCTTAGGGCGTGTTGCCTACGAGCAGTACTTC.

This clone was counted only a few times. The genes are TRBV11-1 and TRBJ2-5; D ambiguous. Germline V gene lookup returns CDR1 SGHAT and CDR2 FQDESV (reference sequence). The CDR3 has 14 residues. The V end lost 2 bases, the J end lost 7 bases, and 14 bases lay between the germline ends. The CDR3 region is CASSLTNARGTQYF. CDR3 nucleotide sequence: TGTGCCAGCAGCTTAACAAACGCCAGAGGGACCCAGTACTTC.

The rearrangement uses TRBV7-2 and TRBJ2-7; 8 nucleotides agree with TRBD2. V lost 5 bases and J lost 4; bases outside the gene matches: 13. CDR1 is SGHTA and CDR2 is FQGNSA in the germline V gene. The CDR3 contains 16 residues. The CDR3: CASSRSAGGLSYEQYF. In DNA form, the CDR3 reads TGTGCCAGCAGCCGCAGCGCGGGGGGACTAAGTTACGAGCAGTACTTC.

This clone was found a few times. The genes are TRBV6-5 and TRBJ2-4, with D hard to call. CDR3 length: 12 residues. With 6 bases removed from V and 6 bases from J, the gap between germline ends came to 9 bases. The germline V gene encodes CDR1 MNHEY and CDR2 SVGAGI. Here the CDR3 DNA reads TGTGCCAGCAGATCGGACGGAAACATTCAGTACTTC. Residues: CASRSDGNIQYF.

This chain uses TRBV6-1 with TRBJ2-1, with D possibly being TRBD1 (5 bases). The length of the CDR3 is 14 residues. CDR1 is MNHNS, CDR2 SASEGT, per germline. Trimming took 5 bases from V and 1 from J, leaving 9 bases between them. The CDR3 is CASSLPGSYNEQFF. DNA for the CDR3: TGTGCCAGCAGTCTTCCAGGGTCCTACAATGAGCAGTTCTTC.

The CDR3 spells CASSLDPNSGANVLTF. DNA of the CDR3: TGTGCCAGCAGTTTGGACCCAAACTCTGGGGCCAACGTCCTGACTTTC. The rearrangement links TRBV28 to TRBJ2-6; no definite D call. Germline V gene sequence: CDR1 MDHEN, CDR2 SYDVKM. V gave up 3 bases and J gave up 0 bases, with 9 bases separating them. The CDR3 length is 16 residues.

Only a few counts were recorded for this clone. The chain combines TRBV7-2 with TRBJ1-3, with a possible D match to TRBD1 (6 bases). The germline gives CDR1 SGHTA, CDR2 FQGNSA. The CDR3 is made up of 12 amino acids. V dropped 10 bases and J dropped 4 bases, with 11 bases sitting between them. CDR3 amino acids: CAITRGGNTIYF. CDR3 sequence (DNA): TGTGCCATCACTAGGGGGGGAAACACCATATATTTT.

This clone was observed many times. The chain combines TRBV4-3 with TRBJ1-2, with TRBD1 identical over 8 bases. The germline gives CDR1 LGHNA, CDR2 YSLEER. The V and J ends lost 0 bases and 7 bases, in that order; junction bases with no gene match: 1. The CDR3 covers 13 residues. CDR3 region: CASSQDRGLGYTF. The CDR3 coding sequence is TGCGCCAGCAGCCAAGACAGGGGGCTTGGCTACACCTTC.

This clone was picked up many times. The genes are TRBV2 and TRBJ1-2; D perhaps matches TRBD1 (5 bases). From germline, CDR1 is SNHLY and CDR2 FYNNEI. The length of the CDR3 is 14 residues. V gave up 2 bases and J gave up 4 bases, with 11 bases separating them. CDR3 protein: CASSETGTGYGYTF. The DNA of the CDR3 is TGTGCCAGCAGTGAAACAGGAACGGGCTATGGCTACACCTTC.

This clone occurred a few times. This chain links TRBV4-2 with TRBJ2-3; 14 nucleotides line up with TRBD2. After removal of 3 bases from V and 5 bases from J, the junction contained 1 base not matched to a gene. Germline values: CDR1 LGHNA, CDR2 YNFKEQ. The CDR3 totals 15 residues. DNA of the CDR3: TGTGCCAGCAGCCAGGGACTAGCGGGAGTAGATACGCAGTATTTT. Translated, it gives CASSQGLAGVDTQYF.

This clone was recorded a few times. The rearrangement uses TRBV18 and TRBJ2-7; D remains ambiguous. The CDR3 length is 14 residues. CDR1 and CDR2 from the germline V gene are KGHSH and LQKENI. Trimming stripped 2 bases from V and 4 bases from J, with 12 bases between. CDR3 DNA sequence: TGTGCCAGCTCACCAGACCCAGAGTATTACGAGCAGTACTTC. It translates to CASSPDPEYYEQYF.

This clone was observed a handful of times. V gene TRBV7-9 combines with J gene TRBJ2-5, with 11 bases matching TRBD2. Trimming removed 0 bases from V and 5 bases from J; junction bases left unmatched: 8. Germline CDR1 is SEHNR and CDR2 is FQNEAQ (reference sequence). The CDR3 has 17 residues. The DNA for the CDR3 is TGTGCCAGCAGCTTAGCTTTACTAGCGGGAGCGTTGGAGACCCAGTACTTC. Translating gives CASSLALLAGALETQYF.

In its sample, this clone was seen a few times. This chain uses TRBV5-8 with TRBJ2-6, with D possibly TRBD1 on 6 matching bases. The CDR3 is made up of 17 amino acids. CDR1 is SGHTS, CDR2 YDEGEE, per germline. Trimming removed 4 bases from V and 0 bases from J, with 14 bases in between. CDR3 sequence (DNA): TGTGCCAGCAGCCTGACAGGAACTAGCTCTGGGGCCAACGTCCTGACTTTC. Its protein product is CASSLTGTSSGANVLTF.

The gene calls are TRBV7-9 and TRBJ1-2; D uncertain. The CDR3 covers 12 residues. V lost 1 base and J lost 7, with 7 bases in between. The germline V gene has CDR1 SEHNR and CDR2 FQNEAQ (reference sequence). The CDR3 is CASSLGVTGYTF. The CDR3 DNA follows: TGTGCCAGCAGCTTAGGGGTTACTGGCTACACCTTC.

This clone was seen a handful of times. V and J are TRBV19 and TRBJ2-1; no clear D. The germline CDR1 and CDR2 sequences are LNHDA and SQIVND (reference sequence). The CDR3 loop spans 16 amino acids. V lost 4 bases and J 0 bases, leaving 13 bases between the germline ends. The CDR3 nucleotides are TGTGCCAGTAGTACCCGGCTTTCAAGCTCCTACAATGAGCAGTTCTTC. Residues: CASSTRLSSSYNEQFF. Full variable domain (outside the CDR3, taken from reference TRBV19 and TRBJ2-1): DGGITQSPKYLFRKEGQNVTLSCEQNLNHDAMYWYRQDPGQGLRLIYYSQIVNDFQKGDIAEGYSVSREKKESFPLTVTSAQKNPTAFYLCASSTRLSSSYNEQFFGPGTRLTVL.

This clone was seen a handful of times. The J gene is TRBJ2-5, the V gene TRBV27; D not certain. V dropped 2 bases and J dropped 0 bases, with 7 bases sitting between them. Germline CDR1 MNHEY, CDR2 SMNVEV (reference sequence). The CDR3 runs to 14 residues. CDR3 in amino acids: CASSLRPYQETQYF. CDR3 bases: TGTGCCAGCAGTTTACGGCCTTACCAAGAGACCCAGTACTTC.

The chain carries TRBV2 and TRBJ2-2, with TRBD2 identical over 7 bases. Looked up from germline, CDR1 is SNHLY and CDR2 is FYNNEI. V was clipped by 6 bases and J by 4 bases; unmatched bases: 5. The CDR3 has 14 amino acids. CDR3 sequence: CASRASGSTGELFF. Here the CDR3 DNA reads TGTGCCAGCAGGGCTAGCGGATCCACCGGGGAGCTGTTTTTT.

The rearrangement joins TRBV6-1 to TRBJ1-1; no clear D gene. The germline CDR1 and CDR2 sequences are MNHNS and SASEGT. There are 13 residues in the CDR3. The V gene lost 5 bases and the J gene lost 1 base, with 8 bases spanning the gap. The CDR3 sequence: CASSRQRNTEAFF. The CDR3 region has the DNA TGTGCCAGCAGTCGACAACGGAACACTGAAGCTTTCTTT.

This clone has a handful of counts. The chain joins TRBV6-5 to TRBJ1-4, with 7 bases lining up with TRBD1. The germline V gene encodes CDR1 MNHEY and CDR2 SVGAGI. The ends lost 6 bases at V and 7 bases at J; junction bases unmatched: 11. CDR3 length: 15 residues. In DNA, the CDR3 is TGTGCCAGCAGAATAAGACCCGGGACAGTTGAAAAACTGTTTTTT. Amino acid sequence: CASRIRPGTVEKLFF.

There are a few counts of this clone. The chain recombines TRBV18 with TRBJ2-5, with D perhaps TRBD1 (5 bases). The germline V gene has CDR1 KGHSH and CDR2 LQKENI. V lost 5 bases, J lost 0 bases, and 16 bases lay in between. The CDR3 loop spans 16 amino acids. CDR3 nucleotides: TGTGCCAGCTCATCGCAGGGTTTGAGAAACCAAGAGACCCAGTACTTC. This sequence encodes CASSSQGLRNQETQYF.

This clone turned up a few times. V usage is TRBV28 and J usage is TRBJ1-1; no clear D gene. Germline assignment: CDR1 MDHEN and CDR2 SYDVKM. Trimming removed 5 bases from V and 3 bases from J, with 4 bases in between. This CDR3 has 11 amino acids. The chain's CDR3 is CASSRYTEAFF. CDR3 DNA: TGTGCCAGCAGTCGATACACTGAAGCTTTCTTT.

This clone was detected ten times or more. Other DNA sequences in the sample encode the same CDR3. The CDR3 DNA sequence: TGCGCCAGCAGCCAAGATAGGGGGACGAACACCGGGGAGCTGTTTTTT. Amino acid sequence: CASSQDRGTNTGELFF. V usage is TRBV4-3 and J usage is TRBJ2-2; the D gene is possibly TRBD1 (6 bases). From germline, CDR1 is LGHNA and CDR2 YSLEER. Trimming took off 0 bases at V and 0 bases at J, with 8 bases between the two ends. The CDR3 runs to 16 residues.

This clone has more than one count but fewer than ten. The rearrangement joins TRBV5-6 to TRBJ2-3; D is unresolved. The V and J ends lost 7 bases and 3 bases respectively, with 12 bases between them. Per germline, CDR1 SGHDT and CDR2 YYEEEE. CDR3 length equals 13 residues. CDR3 coding DNA: TGTGCCAGCGGTCGGGTCGAGACAGATACGCAGTATTTT. Its protein is CASGRVETDTQYF.

This clone was counted between two and nine times. The chain is built from TRBV2 and TRBJ2-7; TRBD2 matches 8 bases. V dropped 5 bases and J dropped 1; count of bases not matched to a gene: 4. Germline assignment: CDR1 SNHLY and CDR2 FYNNEI. This CDR3 contains 14 residues. The CDR3 coding sequence is TGTGCCAGCAGTAGGGGACTAGAGTCCTACGAGCAGTACTTC. Translated: CASSRGLESYEQYF.

This clone was found a few times. The V and J genes are TRBV27 and TRBJ2-3; 12 bases map to TRBD1. The junction had 3 bases not matched to a gene; V was cut back by 7 bases and J by 1 base. Germline CDR1 reads MNHEY; CDR2 reads SMNVEV (reference sequence). CDR3 length equals 15 residues. The CDR3 DNA reads TGTGCCAGCAAAGGGACAGGGGGCGGCACAGATACGCAGTATTTT. Translation: CASKGTGGGTDTQYF.

This clone was seen a handful of times. The chain employs TRBV28 and TRBJ2-1; 7 nucleotides match TRBD1. This CDR3 is 15 amino acids long. The ends lost 7 bases at V and 9 bases at J; junction bases unmatched: 15. The V gene's germline CDR1 is MDHEN and CDR2 SYDVKM. The CDR3 DNA reads TGTGCCAGCACCTTGGGTGGGACAGCTAGTCTTGAGCAGTTCTTC. Amino acids: CASTLGGTASLEQFF.